This T cell receptor beta chain is from a study of blood T cell repertoires in COVID-19. The table came from immunoSEQ multiplex PCR; TCRdb's copy has only in-frame clones and leaves some out. The table has 210,000 or so clones, roughly 84% seen once. This clone was seen just once. V lost 5 bases and J lost 0, with 11 bases in between. The CDR3 runs 15 residues. Germline V gene lookup returns CDR1 SSHAT and CDR2 FNYEAQ (reference sequence). This TCR came from a woman of 80 years or more with active or convalescent COVID-19. Sample: peripheral blood. This chain links TRBV7-7 with TRBJ2-1; D is unresolved. The DNA for the CDR3 is TGTGCCAGCAGCACAACCCCCAGCTCCTACAATGAGCAGTTCTTC. Its protein product is CASSTTPSSYNEQFF.